This is a list of T cell receptor beta chains from one sample in a study of tumor-infiltrating lymphocytes in primary liver carcinoma. TCRdb recomputed calls from the multiplex PCR reads with MiXCR, one row per CDR3 protein. Of about 84,000 distinct CDR3 sequences listed, approximately 72% are singletons. The specimen was liver tumor tissue from sampling region 1. The receptors come from a man aged 35 to 55 with primary liver carcinoma and hepatitis B virus infection. Each CDR3 is given with its conserved first and last residue. D genes are given only for firm matches.

D gene	V gene	J gene	CDR3 DNA	CDR3 protein
TRBD1	TRBV10-3	TRBJ1-1	TGTGCCATCAGTGAGACAGGGGGCAACAGTGTAGCTTTCTTT	CAISETGGNSVAFF
-	TRBV12-5	TRBJ1-1	TGTGCTAGTGGTTTGGGACGGGGCGAAGCTTTCTTT	CASGLGRGEAFF
-	TRBV10-2	TRBJ1-6	TGCGCCAACAGTGAGTCATGTTTTGGATCGCCCCTCCACTTT	CANSESCFGSPLHF
-	TRBV7-8	TRBJ2-7	TGTGGCAGCAGGCGGGATACATCCTACGATCAGTACTTC	CGSRRDTSYDQYF
TRBD2	TRBV20-1	TRBJ2-7	TGCAGTGCTTCGCCCACGGGACTAGCGGACGAGCAGTACTTC	CSASPTGLADEQYF
-	TRBV29-1	TRBJ1-5	TGCAGCGTCTTCACCCGGGACGGTAGCAATCAGCCCCACCATTTT	CSVFTRDGSNQPHHF
TRBD2	TRBV4-2	TRBJ2-1	TGTGCCAGCAGCCAAGAATGCGGGAGGGTTGGGGATGAGCAGTTCTTC	CASSQECGRVGDEQFF
TRBD2	TRBV11-2	TRBJ2-1	TGTGCCAGCAGTCAACCCCGGTCTAGCGGCTACAGTGAGCAGTTATTC	CASSQPRSSGYSEQLF
TRBD1	TRBV5-6	TRBJ2-1	TGTGCCATCAGCTCACGGGACAGACCCAGCTCCTACAATGAGCGGTTCTTC	CAISSRDRPSSYNERFF
-	TRBV29-1	TRBJ2-7	TGTAGCGTTGTACCCACGGAGCGCGAGCAGTACTTC	CSVVPTEREQYF